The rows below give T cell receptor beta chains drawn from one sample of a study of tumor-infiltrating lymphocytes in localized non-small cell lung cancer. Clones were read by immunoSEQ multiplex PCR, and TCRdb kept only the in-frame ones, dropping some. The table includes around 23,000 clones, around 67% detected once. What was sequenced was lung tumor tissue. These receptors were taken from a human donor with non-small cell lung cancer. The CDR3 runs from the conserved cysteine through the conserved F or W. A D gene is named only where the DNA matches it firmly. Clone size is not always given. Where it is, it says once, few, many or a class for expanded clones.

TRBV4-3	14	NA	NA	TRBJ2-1	CASSQGGSYNEQFF	TGCGCCAGCAGCCAAGGGGGCTCCTACAATGAGCAGTTCTTC
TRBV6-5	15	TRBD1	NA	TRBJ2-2	CASSKKTGGVGELFF	TGTGCCAGCAGTAAAAAGACAGGGGGCGTCGGGGAGCTGTTTTTT
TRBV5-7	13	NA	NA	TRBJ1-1	CASSLDKNTEAFF	TGTGCCAGCAGCTTGGACAAGAACACTGAAGCTTTCTTT
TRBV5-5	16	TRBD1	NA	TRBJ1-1	CASSLAGQGDDTEAFF	TGTGCCAGCAGCTTGGCAGGCCAGGGGGATGACACTGAAGCTTTCTTT
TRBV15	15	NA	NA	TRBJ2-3	CATSQGRSSTDTQYF	TGTGCCACCAGCCAGGGACGTTCTAGCACAGATACGCAGTATTTT
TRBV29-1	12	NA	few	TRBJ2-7	CSASLPKGEQYF	TGCAGCGCCAGCCTCCCTAAGGGAGAGCAGTACTTC
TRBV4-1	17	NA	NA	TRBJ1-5	CASSQDPPGQLNQPQHF	TGCGCCAGCAGCCAAGACCCACCCGGACAGCTCAATCAGCCCCAGCATTTT
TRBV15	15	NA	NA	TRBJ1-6	CATTRDTRGNSPLHF	TGTGCCACCACCAGAGATACGCGGGGTAATTCACCCCTCCACTTT
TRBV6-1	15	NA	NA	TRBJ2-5	CASSAVGYPGETQYF	TGTGCCAGCAGTGCTGTGGGTTATCCGGGAGAGACCCAGTACTTC
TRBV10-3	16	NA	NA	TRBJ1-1	CAISESAGQLNTEAFF	TGTGCCATCAGTGAGTCGGCTGGACAGTTGAACACTGAAGCTTTCTTT
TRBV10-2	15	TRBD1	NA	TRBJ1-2	CASSEPGQQHNGYTF	TGCGCCAGCAGTGAGCCGGGACAGCAGCATAATGGCTACACCTTC
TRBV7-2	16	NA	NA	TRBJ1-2	CASSVGLPSLNYGYTF	TGTGCCAGCAGCGTGGGCCTCCCTAGTCTTAACTATGGCTACACCTTC
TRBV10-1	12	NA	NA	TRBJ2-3	CASSESTDTQYF	TGCGCCAGCAGTGAGTCGACAGATACGCAGTATTTT
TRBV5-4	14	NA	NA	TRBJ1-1	CASSPGRGNTEAFF	TGTGCCAGCAGCCCCGGCAGGGGGAACACTGAAGCTTTCTTT
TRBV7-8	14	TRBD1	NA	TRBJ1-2	CASSLVKDRGGYTF	TGTGCCAGCAGCTTAGTTAAGGACAGGGGCGGCTACACCTTC
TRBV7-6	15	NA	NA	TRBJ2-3	CASSLAGSVTDTQYF	TGTGCCAGCAGCTTAGCTGGCTCAGTCACAGATACGCAGTATTTT
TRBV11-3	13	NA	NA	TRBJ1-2	CASSLQGNVGYTF	TGTGCCAGCAGCTTGCAGGGAAATGTCGGCTACACCTTC
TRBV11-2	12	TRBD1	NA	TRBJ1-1	CASRIQGTEAFF	TGTGCCAGCAGGATACAGGGGACTGAAGCTTTCTTT
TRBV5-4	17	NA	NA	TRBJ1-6	CASSLALRAREHSPLHF	TGTGCCAGCAGCTTGGCGTTAAGGGCCCGGGAACATTCACCCCTCCACTTT
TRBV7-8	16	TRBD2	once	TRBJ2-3	CASSLARSGEGDTQYF	TGTGCCAGCAGCTTAGCGAGGAGCGGGGAGGGGGATACGCAGTATTTT
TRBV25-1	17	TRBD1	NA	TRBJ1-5	CASLSITGGTANQPQHF	TGTGCCAGCCTTAGCATTACAGGGGGAACTGCCAATCAGCCCCAGCATTTT
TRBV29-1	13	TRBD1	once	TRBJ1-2	CSVTPGDRSGYTF	TGCAGCGTTACTCCTGGGGACAGGAGTGGCTACACCTTC
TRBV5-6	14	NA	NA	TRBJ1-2	CASSPDVGGYGYTF	TGTGCCAGCAGCCCTGACGTGGGCGGGTATGGCTACACCTTC
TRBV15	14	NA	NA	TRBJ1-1	CATSRGTRNTEAFF	TGTGCCACCAGCAGAGGGACGCGGAACACTGAAGCTTTCTTT
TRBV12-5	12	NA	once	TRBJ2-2	CAVEGTTGELFF	TGTGCTGTGGAGGGGACCACCGGGGAGCTGTTTTTT
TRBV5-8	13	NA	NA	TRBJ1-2	CASILTGPRGYTF	TGTGCCAGCATTCTGACAGGCCCCCGGGGCTACACCTTC
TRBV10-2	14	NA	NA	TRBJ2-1	CASSSQGGRDEQFF	TGCGCCAGCAGCTCCCAGGGGGGGCGGGATGAGCAGTTCTTC
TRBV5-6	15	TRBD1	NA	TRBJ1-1	CASSLPTGGNTEAFF	TGTGCCAGCAGCCTCCCAACAGGGGGCAACACTGAAGCTTTCTTT
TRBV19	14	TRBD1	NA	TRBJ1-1	CASRTGGRYTEAFF	TGTGCCAGTAGGACAGGGGGAAGGTATACTGAAGCTTTCTTT
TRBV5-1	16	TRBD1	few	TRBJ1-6	CASSLVPQGRNSPLHF	TGCGCCAGCAGCCTCGTACCACAGGGGCGTAATTCACCCCTCCACTTT
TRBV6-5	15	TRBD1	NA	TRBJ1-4	CASSPYSRGSEKLFF	TGTGCCAGCAGTCCTTATAGCAGGGGGAGCGAAAAACTGTTTTTT
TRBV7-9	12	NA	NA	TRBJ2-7	CASSLVSGEQYF	TGTGCCAGCAGCTTAGTTTCTGGCGAGCAGTACTTC
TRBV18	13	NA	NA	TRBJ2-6	CASSEAGANVLTF	TGTGCCAGCTCAGAGGCTGGGGCCAACGTCCTGACTTTC
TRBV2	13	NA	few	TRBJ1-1	CARTQGVSTEAFF	TGTGCCAGGACACAGGGTGTTAGCACTGAAGCTTTCTTT
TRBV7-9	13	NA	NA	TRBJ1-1	CASSSLDRDEAFF	TGTGCCAGCAGCTCCTTGGACAGAGACGAAGCTTTCTTT
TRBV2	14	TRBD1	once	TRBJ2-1	CASSLGQAYNEQFF	TGTGCCAGCAGTTTGGGACAGGCCTACAATGAGCAGTTCTTC
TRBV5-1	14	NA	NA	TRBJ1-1	CASSLDTLNTEAFF	TGCGCCAGCAGCTTGGATACGTTGAACACTGAAGCTTTCTTT
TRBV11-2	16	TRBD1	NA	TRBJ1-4	CASSLRRGRSGEKLFF	TGTGCCAGCAGCTTACGGAGGGGGCGGTCTGGTGAAAAACTGTTTTTT
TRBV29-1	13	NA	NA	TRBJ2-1	CSVETGVYNEQFF	TGCAGCGTTGAAACAGGCGTCTACAATGAGCAGTTCTTC
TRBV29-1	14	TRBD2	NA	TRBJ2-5	CSVESTSGEETQYF	TGCAGCGTTGAGTCGACTAGCGGGGAAGAGACCCAGTACTTC
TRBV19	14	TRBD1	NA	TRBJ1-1	CASKPGQGFTEAFF	TGTGCCAGTAAACCGGGACAGGGCTTCACTGAAGCTTTCTTT
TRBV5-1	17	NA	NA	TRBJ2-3	CASSLGHGTISTDTQYF	TGCGCCAGCAGCCTCGGCCACGGTACCATTAGCACAGATACGCAGTATTTT
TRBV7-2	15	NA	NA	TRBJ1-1	CASSLGSKMNTEAFF	TGTGCCAGCAGCTTAGGGTCTAAGATGAACACTGAAGCTTTCTTT
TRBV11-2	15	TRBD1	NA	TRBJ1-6	CASRLDRVGNSPLHF	TGTGCCAGCAGATTGGACAGGGTGGGAAATTCACCCCTCCACTTT
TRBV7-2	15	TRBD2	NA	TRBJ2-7	CASSLWGQGGREQYF	TGTGCCAGCAGCTTATGGGGCCAGGGCGGGAGGGAGCAGTACTTC
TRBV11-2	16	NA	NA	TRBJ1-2	CASSLGLAGANYGYTF	TGTGCCAGCAGCTTAGGTTTGGCAGGAGCGAACTATGGCTACACCTTC
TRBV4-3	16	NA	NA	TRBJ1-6	CASSQEFASTNSPLHF	TGCGCCAGCAGCCAAGAATTTGCCAGCACCAATTCACCCCTCCACTTT
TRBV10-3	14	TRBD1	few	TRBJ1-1	CAISEITGGAVAFF	TGTGCCATCAGTGAGATCACAGGGGGCGCGGTGGCTTTCTTT
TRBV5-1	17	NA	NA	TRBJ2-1	CASSLAGGIVLGNEQFF	TGCGCCAGCAGCTTAGCTGGGGGCATAGTTCTGGGCAATGAGCAGTTCTTC
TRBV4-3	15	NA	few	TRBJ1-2	CASSQDLPVNYGYTF	TGCGCCAGCAGCCAAGATCTCCCAGTTAACTATGGCTACACCTTC
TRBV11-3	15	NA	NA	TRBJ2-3	CASSLVGGSSDTQYF	TGTGCCAGCAGCTTAGTAGGTGGCTCCTCAGATACGCAGTATTTT
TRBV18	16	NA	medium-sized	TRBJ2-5	CASSPPKTGQGETQYF	TGTGCCAGCTCACCACCCAAAACGGGCCAGGGAGAGACCCAGTACTTC
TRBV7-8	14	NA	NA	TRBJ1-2	CASSPLTEPYGYTF	TGTGCCAGCAGCCCTTTGACGGAGCCCTATGGCTACACCTTC
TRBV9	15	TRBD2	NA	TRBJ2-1	CASSVVQAGINEQFF	TGTGCCAGCAGCGTAGTCCAAGCGGGGATCAATGAGCAGTTCTTC
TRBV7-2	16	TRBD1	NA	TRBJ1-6	CASSLRQGSASSPLHF	TGTGCCAGCAGCCTCAGACAGGGAAGCGCTAGTTCACCCCTCCACTTT
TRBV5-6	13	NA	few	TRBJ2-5	CASSLGPVETQYF	TGTGCCAGCAGCTTGGGGCCGGTGGAGACCCAGTACTTC
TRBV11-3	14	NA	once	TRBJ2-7	CASSLGRQLNEQYF	TGTGCCAGCAGCTTAGGTCGACAGCTAAACGAGCAGTACTTC